This paragraph covers one T cell receptor beta chain sequence. A few counts support this clonotype. The specificity of this receptor is unknown. No clone much larger than this one lies a single base away; base qualities are absent. The data were obtained in a study of T cells in Graves' hyperthyroidism and ophthalmopathy (dated by TCRdb to the late 2010s). General notes on the study: Peripheral blood was sampled at the time of initial diagnosis, prior to any treatment. To identify distinguishing TCR V-J signatures, a discovery cohort of 100 patients was used, comprising 43 with Graves' ophthalmopathy and approximately 57 with stable Graves' hyperthyroidism. Prospective prediction of ophthalmopathy was tested in an independent validation cohort of 18 to 20 hyperthyroidism patients and 17 patients who later progressed to ophthalmopathy. The 95 to 100 discovery patients were randomly divided into training and test sets at a 7:3 ratio. In addition, the study compared T-cell repertoires in thyroid tissue and in blood from five to seven Graves' hyperthyroidism patients. After sampling, hyperthyroidism patients received methimazole starting at 30 mg daily, and ophthalmopathy patients received high-dose intravenous methylprednisolone. According to the paper, TCR Vbeta CDR3 sequencing was carried out on 135 peripheral blood samples, which came from around 43 ophthalmopathy, approximately 72 hyperthyroidism and 17 progressor patients.

What the research found in general, with its limitations: Sample size was not statistically predetermined, and blinding of investigators to group allocation was not performed. Ophthalmopathy was separated from stable hyperthyroidism by a 13 V-J signature model, with over 85% sensitivity and about 81% specificity obtained in cross-validation and 80%/75% obtained in testing. Most expanded thyroid clonotypes (frequency above 0.001) were also found in blood, which suggests that blood repertoires may mirror thyroid immune responses. In validation, the model predicted progression to ophthalmopathy a median of 6.5 months before onset, with approximately 71% sensitivity and more than 72% specificity.

A patient counted as having stable Graves' hyperthyroidism if no progression to ophthalmopathy occurred over 18 months of follow-up. Hyperthyroidism patients were aged 18 to 65 years and newly diagnosed, with disease duration of less than 2 months. Any patient with an uncontrolled infection, another autoimmune disease, pregnancy or lactation was excluded. Diagnoses were based on clinical symptoms, serum thyroxine and TRAb, thyroid ultrasound and orbital computed tomography. PBMCs were isolated from 10 ml of fresh peripheral blood by Ficoll-Paque density gradient centrifugation. Total RNA was extracted with Trizol reagent, and quality was checked on an Agilent 2100 Bioanalyzer. The TCR beta CDR3 regions were amplified from RNA transcripts. The first round of RT-PCR for the TCR CDR3 was performed with the HTBI primer set and the Qiagen OneStep RT-PCR kit. A second multiplex PCR round built the libraries, followed by size selection and purification. Libraries were sequenced paired-end with 100 bp reads on an Illumina HiSeq2000. Per the original workflow: Raw data were processed with SOAPnuke, discarding reads with adapters, uncalled bases, mean Phred below 15, or no exact constant-primer or identifier match. High-quality paired reads were merged with COPE v1.2.5, and unique nucleotide sequences were defined as clonotypes. MiTCR v1.1 was used to align the clonotypes against IMGT TRBV, TRBD and TRBJ reference segments. The analysis included only V-J combinations with a frequency above 0.0001, which together covered roughly 99% of the repertoires. The TCS score was defined as the ratio of F50 (clonal expansion) to E x V (chaos), calculated using BLOSUM62-based TCRdist between CDR3 peptides within each V-J. Welch's t-statistics and random forest reduced just over 500 V-J features to about 12, which were used in a naive Bayes classifier (R e1071). The raw public data were reprocessed by TCRdb itself: fastp quality trimming at Q25, MiXCR clonotype calling, in-frame beta chains only. Every distinct CDR3 protein forms one entry, paired with its most common genes and DNA. TCRdb, rather than the study authors, made the V and J calls. In all, the sample holds about 560,000 distinct CDR3 sequences, and roughly a sixth of those were seen once. The top ten clones comprise about 20% of the sample.

Sequences SGHVS (CDR1) and FNYEAQ (CDR2) are obtained from the germline V gene. The CDR3 spans 15 residues, from the cysteine through the phenylalanine. Only the CDR3 DNA stays, 45 bases, in frame from base 1. Germline trimming amounts to 0 bases on V and 5 bases on J, with 4 as the count of junction bases outside the gene matches. The source is a woman younger than 35 with Graves' hyperthyroidism. The sample was blood. Rearrangement joined TRBV7-6 to TRBJ2-5; 9 bases in the junction line up with TRBD2. The sequenced DNA: TGTGCCAGCAGCTTAGCTAGCGGGAGAGGGGAGACCCAGTACTTC. The translation is CASSLASGRGETQYF.